This entry lists 13 T cell receptor beta chains sequenced from one sample in a study of T cell responses to AZD1222 COVID-19 vaccine. The method was immunoSEQ multiplex PCR; TCRdb's version includes in-frame clones alone and lacks a portion of them. Among about 160,000 clones listed, about 91% were seen once. This specimen consisted of peripheral blood, obtained on day 0 of AZD1222 vaccination. The source of these receptors is an adult in good health.

J is TRBJ2-7 and V is TRBV6-1; no definite D call. Germline CDR1 MNHNS, CDR2 SASEGT. Trimming left V 0 bases short and J 2 bases short, with 14 bases between. CDR3 length: 16 amino acids. The CDR3 DNA sequence: TGTGCCAGCAGTGAAGCCACTACACGGCCTACCTACGAGCAGTACTTC. The encoded protein is CASSEATTRPTYEQYF.

The chain is built from TRBV10-3 and TRBJ1-1; TRBD1 might be the D (5 bases). This CDR3 has 13 amino acids. The V end was cut by 0 bases, the J end by 3 bases, with 5 bases between. CDR1 ENHRY and CDR2 SYGVKD come from the germline V gene. The CDR3 nucleotides are TGTGCCATCAGTGAGTCGGGGGACACTGAAGCTTTCTTT. Amino acid sequence: CAISESGDTEAFF.

This chain uses TRBV6-4 with TRBJ2-3; D unclear. The V end lost 0 bases, the J end lost 3 bases, and 7 bases lay between the germline ends. This CDR3 contains 14 residues. Germline values: CDR1 MRHNA, CDR2 SNTAGT. The CDR3 sequence: CASSDSGMTDTQYF. CDR3 in DNA: TGTGCCAGCAGTGACTCGGGCATGACAGATACGCAGTATTTT.

This sequence joins TRBV5-5 and TRBJ1-5; D is unresolved. The germline CDR1 and CDR2 sequences are SGHKS and YYEKEE (reference sequence). The CDR3 extends over 15 amino acids. Deletions cut 4 bases from V and 0 bases from J, with 11 bases between. CDR3 protein: CASSAATDSNQPQHF. The CDR3 DNA reads as TGTGCCAGCAGCGCCGCGACCGATAGCAATCAGCCCCAGCATTTT.

The chain's CDR3 is CASSLYRRGEKLFF. CDR3 sequence (DNA): TGTGCCAGCAGTTTATACAGGCGTGGCGAAAAACTGTTTTTT. The chain couples TRBV28 to TRBJ1-4; maybe TRBD1 (5 bases). CDR3 length equals 14 residues. V lost 1 base and J lost 8, with 11 bases in between. The germline gives CDR1 MDHEN, CDR2 SYDVKM.

The rearrangement uses TRBV6-5 and TRBJ1-4; a weak D match, TRBD1 (5 bases). Germline V gives CDR1 MNHEY, CDR2 SVGAGI. With 5 bases removed from V and 6 bases from J, the gap between germline ends came to 13 bases. The CDR3 runs 14 residues. The CDR3 sequence: CASSKIGGDEKLFF. The CDR3 DNA follows: TGTGCCAGCAGTAAGATAGGAGGGGATGAAAAACTGTTTTTT.

The chain links TRBV7-2 to TRBJ2-4; TRBD2 is a possible D gene (6 bases). The germline gives CDR1 SGHTA, CDR2 FQGNSA. CDR3 size: 15 residues. Trimming pared 5 bases from V and 6 bases from J, leaving 17 bases between. This chain's CDR3 is CASSPGTLGLNIQYF. The CDR3 nucleotides are TGTGCCAGCAGCCCCGGGACTCTGGGGTTAAACATTCAGTACTTC.

The chain recombines TRBV29-1 with TRBJ1-4, with D tentatively TRBD1 (5 bases). CDR3 length equals 14 residues. Germline-derived CDR1 and CDR2 are SQVTM and ANQGSEA. V was cut by 6 bases and J by 5 bases, with 16 bases left in between. CDR3 bases: TGCAGCGTGGGACCGGGGGTAGGCAATGAAAAACTGTTTTTT. Amino acid sequence: CSVGPGVGNEKLFF.

This chain uses TRBV6-5 with TRBJ1-4; the D gene is possibly TRBD1 (5 bases). The V end was cut by 4 bases, the J end by 3 bases, with 15 bases between. The CDR3 length is 16 residues. Germline V CDR1 and CDR2: MNHEY, SVGAGI. In nucleotides, the CDR3 is TGTGCCAGCAGTTCCTCAGGGCTCGGGGCTAATGAAAAACTGTTTTTT. It codes for CASSSSGLGANEKLFF.

The V call is TRBV7-9, the J call TRBJ1-5; D gene ambiguous. The CDR3 runs to 15 residues. V dropped 5 bases and J dropped 7 bases, with 18 bases sitting between them. Looked up from germline, CDR1 is SEHNR and CDR2 is FQNEAQ (reference sequence). The DNA for the CDR3 is TGTGCCAGCAGCCCCACCGGCCCACAAGGGCAGCCCCAGCATTTT. This codes for CASSPTGPQGQPQHF.

The chain employs TRBV9 and TRBJ2-1, with D perhaps TRBD2 (6 bases). The CDR3 is 14 residues long. Germline assignment: CDR1 SGDLS and CDR2 YYNGEE. V lost 3 bases and J lost 4, with 11 bases in between. The CDR3 loop is CASSGRDSYNEQFF. CDR3 DNA sequence: TGTGCCAGCAGCGGAAGGGACTCTTACAATGAGCAGTTCTTC. Together with reference TRBV9 and TRBJ2-1, the CDR3 gives the full variable domain: DSGVTQTPKHLITATGQRVTLRCSPRSGDLSVYWYQQSLDQGLQFLIQYYNGEERAKGNILERFSAQQFPDLHSELNLSSLELGDSALYFCASSGRDSYNEQFFGPGTRLTVL.

The chain uses TRBV27 and TRBJ1-3, with no clear D. V lost 5 bases to trimming and J lost 0 bases, with 8 bases between them. CDR1 MNHEY and CDR2 SMNVEV come from the germline V gene (reference sequence). The CDR3 length is 14 residues. The CDR3 DNA is TGTGCCAGCAGTCCCTTTAGCTCTGGAAACACCATATATTTT. Amino acid sequence: CASSPFSSGNTIYF.

This clone was seen just once. This chain joins TRBV7-2 and TRBJ2-1; 12 nucleotides align to TRBD2. The CDR3 covers 14 residues. The J segment lost 9 bases and the V segment lost 5 bases, leaving 5 bases of the junction unmatched. The V gene's germline CDR1 is SGHTA and CDR2 FQGNSA. Written as DNA, the CDR3 is TGTGCCAGCAGCCCTAGCGGGGGGGCAGTTGAGCAGTTCTTC. This encodes CASSPSGGAVEQFF.